The rows below give T cell receptor beta chains drawn from one sample of a study of regulatory T cells in long-lasting Graves disease. TCRdb used MiXCR to reprocess the multiplex PCR reads, holding one entry per CDR3 protein. The sample yields roughly 410,000 distinct CDR3 sequences, approximately 15% seen once. The sample was also linked to a second study, of T cells in Graves' hyperthyroidism and ophthalmopathy.

The sequenced sample was peripheral blood mononuclear cells (PBMCs), obtained at new diagnosis, from a patient treated with antithyroid drugs. The receptors originated from a woman aged 40 to 50 with Graves disease. CDR3s leave out the opening cysteine and the closing phenylalanine or tryptophan. The order of the fields is D gene, J gene, V gene, CDR3 protein. D genes are given only for firm matches.

d_gene: TRBD2
j_gene: TRBJ2-5
v_gene: TRBV7-6
CDR3aa: ASSLRTGGAQETQY

d_gene: .
j_gene: TRBJ2-3
v_gene: TRBV4-2
CDR3aa: ASSQGLGSTDTQY

d_gene: TRBD1
j_gene: TRBJ1-2
v_gene: TRBV3-1
CDR3aa: ASSLDTGDYGYT

d_gene: TRBD2
j_gene: TRBJ2-1
v_gene: TRBV28
CDR3aa: ASRRAGSVDEQF

d_gene: .
j_gene: TRBJ2-1
v_gene: TRBV7-6
CDR3aa: ASSNRGYNEQF

d_gene: .
j_gene: TRBJ2-3
v_gene: TRBV5-1
CDR3aa: ASSLAPADTQY

d_gene: .
j_gene: TRBJ1-5
v_gene: TRBV30
CDR3aa: AWSLAGNQPQH

d_gene: TRBD2
j_gene: TRBJ2-1
v_gene: TRBV5-1
CDR3aa: ASSLELAGVDEQF

d_gene: TRBD1
j_gene: TRBJ1-3
v_gene: TRBV30
CDR3aa: AWSLGTEGNTIY

d_gene: .
j_gene: TRBJ2-3
v_gene: TRBV6-2/TRBV6-3
CDR3aa: ASSYRTVSSTDTQY

d_gene: .
j_gene: TRBJ2-1
v_gene: TRBV15
CDR3aa: ATSRDTGAPYNEQF

d_gene: TRBD2
j_gene: TRBJ2-5
v_gene: TRBV7-8
CDR3aa: ASSKGLAGDLQETQY

d_gene: TRBD2
j_gene: TRBJ2-1
v_gene: TRBV7-2
CDR3aa: ASSFQRVAGGGNEQF

d_gene: .
j_gene: TRBJ1-5
v_gene: TRBV10-3
CDR3aa: AISDPPADQPQH

d_gene: TRBD1
j_gene: TRBJ2-1
v_gene: TRBV3-1
CDR3aa: ASSQDRTGRMNEQF

d_gene: TRBD2
j_gene: TRBJ2-5
v_gene: TRBV10-3
CDR3aa: ATHSGRIQETQY

d_gene: TRBD1
j_gene: TRBJ2-1
v_gene: TRBV29-1
CDR3aa: SAAGTGSYNEQF

d_gene: .
j_gene: TRBJ2-1
v_gene: TRBV2
CDR3aa: ASSERVWNEQF

d_gene: .
j_gene: TRBJ2-1
v_gene: TRBV12-3/TRBV12-4
CDR3aa: ASSPSGINEQF

d_gene: .
j_gene: TRBJ1-2
v_gene: TRBV12-3/TRBV12-4
CDR3aa: ASSAIQGYGYT

d_gene: .
j_gene: TRBJ2-1
v_gene: TRBV7-3
CDR3aa: ASSPGPHREQF

d_gene: .
j_gene: TRBJ1-3
v_gene: TRBV28
CDR3aa: ASSLGTLPTIY

d_gene: TRBD1
j_gene: TRBJ2-7
v_gene: TRBV11-2
CDR3aa: ASSSGQGFTYEQY

d_gene: .
j_gene: TRBJ1-2
v_gene: TRBV20-1
CDR3aa: SAIPEDSRNYGYT

d_gene: TRBD2
j_gene: TRBJ2-1
v_gene: TRBV9
CDR3aa: ASSVAGTSYNEQF

d_gene: TRBD2
j_gene: TRBJ2-7
v_gene: TRBV19
CDR3aa: ASSILAGGTYEQY

d_gene: TRBD1
j_gene: TRBJ1-1
v_gene: TRBV5-6
CDR3aa: ASSQSRGRTGWTEAF

d_gene: .
j_gene: TRBJ2-5
v_gene: TRBV27
CDR3aa: ASSLSIMHSLGTQY

d_gene: .
j_gene: TRBJ1-4
v_gene: TRBV11-2
CDR3aa: ASSDGATNEKLF

d_gene: TRBD2
j_gene: TRBJ2-1
v_gene: TRBV12-3/TRBV12-4
CDR3aa: ASSFGLADPLGQF

d_gene: .
j_gene: TRBJ1-3
v_gene: TRBV9
CDR3aa: ASSEGVVSGNTIY

d_gene: TRBD2
j_gene: TRBJ2-4
v_gene: TRBV5-1
CDR3aa: ASSSNPIAGGGKNIQY

d_gene: .
j_gene: TRBJ2-7
v_gene: TRBV2
CDR3aa: ASRNLEEQY

d_gene: TRBD2
j_gene: TRBJ2-3
v_gene: TRBV12-3/TRBV12-4
CDR3aa: ASSSSPGTSGIVTDTQY

d_gene: TRBD1
j_gene: TRBJ2-1
v_gene: TRBV9
CDR3aa: ASSPGDSSYNEQF

d_gene: TRBD2
j_gene: TRBJ2-2
v_gene: TRBV9
CDR3aa: ASSPLAGVGELF

d_gene: .
j_gene: TRBJ1-1
v_gene: TRBV12-3/TRBV12-4
CDR3aa: ASSIGQPNTEAF

d_gene: .
j_gene: TRBJ2-3
v_gene: TRBV20-1
CDR3aa: SARDLGEAQDTQY

d_gene: TRBD1
j_gene: TRBJ1-6
v_gene: TRBV28
CDR3aa: ASRTTRTGPWSPLH